Reported below is one T cell receptor beta chain. Its antigen remains unidentified. The study made its TRB cDNA libraries by 5' RACE, adding UMI labels. TCRdb processed the 5' RACE reads again and assigns one entry to each CDR3 protein, with no DNA. The ten top clones account for 0.8% to 0.85%, within a sample of 75,000 to 100,000 distinct CDR3 sequences. The germline V gene has CDR1 MDHEN and CDR2 SYDVKM. The CDR3 totals 16 residues. These data are taken from a study of CXCR3-negative and CXCR3-positive naive CD8 T cells. Study-wide points: Much lower diversity was found in memory CD8+ cells, while both naive subsets had comparably high diversity. Higher TRB CDR3 hydrophobicity marked CXCR3-positive naive cells relative to CXCR3-negative naive cells.

The sample comprised naive CXCR3+ CD8+ T cells from blood. Sample subset: CD45RO-CCR7+CD27+CD95- naive CD8+ T cells expressing CXCR3 (TNR3+). The chain is built from TRBV28 and TRBJ1-1; TCRdb reports TRBD1, a call that lacks DNA to check it against. The receptor was isolated from a human donor in good health. Some clones in this sample may be carry-over from other donors' samples. Here the CDR3 reads CASSSASTGGNTEAFF.